These 30 T cell receptor beta chains were sequenced from one sample in a study of CD8+ T cells in alopecia areata. Using CD4, CD8alpha, NKG2D, NKG2ACE and other markers, pooled cutaneous lymph node cells were sorted. RNA extraction and reverse transcription yielded cDNA as sequencing template. TCRdb's copy holds only in-frame clones and misses some; the assay was immunoSEQ multiplex PCR. This sample carries 200,000 to 300,000 clones, none of them present only once. Material: CD4+ T cells sorted from a lymph node. The receptors were gathered from a C3H/HeJ mouse with alopecia areata. Mouse strain MHC haplotype: H2-k.

This clone came up a few times. Gene and germline names: mouse. The read finishes 4 residues shy of the CDR3 end, and the germline J gene is used to complete it. The chain employs TRBV1 and TRBJ1-1; TRBD1 is a possible D gene (6 bases). Germline values: CDR1 NSQYPW, CDR2 LRSPGD (reference sequence). V lost 0 bases, J lost 4 bases, and 12 bases lay in between. This CDR3 comprises 15 residues. The sequenced part of the CDR3 DNA is TGCACCTGCAGTGCAGAACGGGAAGGGGGCACA. Translation: CTCSAEREGGT. The entire CDR3 sequence reads CTCSAEREGGTEVFF.

About this clone itself: Gene names and germline match the mouse. The CDR3 end lies 4 residues beyond the end of the read and is filled in from the germline J gene. The chain couples TRBV1 to TRBJ2-7; 9 bases align to TRBD2. CDR3 length: 13 residues. Germline CDR1 reads NSQYPW; CDR2 reads LRSPGD (reference sequence). CDR3 bases read: TGCACCTGCAGTGCGGACTGGGGTCAT. Translation: CTCSADWGH. The full CDR3 protein reads CTCSADWGHEQYF.

A note on this clone: These gene names are mouse names. The read is 4 residues too short to cover the CDR3 end, so that end is filled in from the germline J gene. The chain is built from TRBV13-3 and TRBJ2-2; TRBD1 matches at 9 bases. Per the germline V gene, CDR1 is NNHDY and CDR2 is SYVADS. The V segment lost 5 bases and the J segment 2 bases; nucleotides outside the gene matches: 7. This CDR3 spans 16 amino acids. The CDR3 region is CASRKRDRVNTGQLYF. Partial CDR3 DNA: TGTGCCAGCAGAAAACGGGACAGGGTGAACACCGGG.

This clone was counted between two and nine times. Genes here carry mouse names. The read comes to an end 4 residues before the CDR3 does, leaving the germline J gene to fill in the end. This chain connects TRBV31 to TRBJ2-3; 9 bases match TRBD2. CDR3 length equals 15 residues. From germline, CDR1 is GKSSPN and CDR2 SITVG. The J segment lost 3 bases and the V segment lost 0 bases, leaving 4 bases of the junction unmatched. CDR3 in amino acids: CAWSLVGGAAETLYF. Partial CDR3 DNA: TGTGCCTGGAGTCTAGTTGGGGGGGCAGCAGAA.

Notes on this clone: A much larger clone sits a single nucleotide away, making a read error possible. These gene names are mouse names. The same CDR3 arises from other DNA sequences in this sample as well. CDR3 DNA, as far as it was read: TGTGCCAGCAGAGACAGGGAT. The encoded protein is CASRDRD. The whole CDR3 protein reads CASRDRDEQYF. This chain joins TRBV13-3 and TRBJ2-7; TRBD1 agrees at 7 bases. The CDR3 end is not reached by the read, which stops 4 residues before it; the germline J gene fills it in. Germline V gives CDR1 NNHDY, CDR2 SYVADS. This CDR3 has 11 residues.

This clone has a handful of counts. Each gene name is a mouse one. The CDR3 end lies 4 residues beyond the end of the read and is filled in from the germline J gene. Other DNA variants within this sample encode the same CDR3. The J gene is TRBJ1-1, the V gene TRBV13-2, with 9 bases matching TRBD1. Germline lookup yields CDR1 NNHNN and CDR2 SYGAGS (reference sequence). Germline trimming cut 5 bases from V and 2 bases from J; bases unmatched to any gene: 1. This CDR3 region has 13 residues. CDR3 residues: CASGGQGNTEVFF. The sequenced part of the CDR3 DNA is TGTGCCAGCGGGGGACAGGGTAACACA.

About this clone: Gene names denote mouse genes. The read stops 4 residues short of the end of the CDR3; the missing end is completed from the germline J gene. The chain recombines TRBV19 with TRBJ2-7, with 10 bases that match TRBD2. CDR3 size: 14 residues. Germline V CDR1 and CDR2: FNHDT, SITEND (reference sequence). The CDR3: CASSSPLGGYEQYF. The DNA read from the CDR3 is TGTGCCAGCAGTTCTCCACTGGGGGGGTAT. The full variable domain, rest sourced from reference TRBV19 and TRBJ2-7, is GGIITQTPKFLIGQEGQKLTLKCQQNFNHDTMYWYRQDSGKGLRLIYYSITENDLQKGDLSEGYDASREKKSSFSLTVTSAQKNEMAVFLCASSSPLGGYEQYFGPGTRLTVL.

In this sample, this clone turned up a few times. The genes are named according to mouse. The CDR3 end lies 4 residues beyond the end of the read and is filled in from the germline J gene. The same CDR3 also results from other DNA sequences found in this sample. The chain uses TRBV19 and TRBJ2-3; 8 nucleotides match TRBD2. There are 14 residues in the CDR3. Germline trimming cut 3 bases from V and 0 bases from J; bases unmatched to any gene: 0. Per germline, CDR1 FNHDT and CDR2 SITEND (reference sequence). The CDR3 sequence is CASSRTGSAETLYF. CDR3 DNA, as far as it was read: TGTGCCAGCAGTAGGACTGGGAGTGCAGAA.

About this clone: Genes and germline come from the mouse. The missing CDR3 end, 4 residues past where the read stops, is filled in from the germline J gene. The chain recombines TRBV17 with TRBJ2-5, with 11 bases matching TRBD2. Germline lookup yields CDR1 MNHDT and CDR2 YYDKIL. The CDR3 covers 17 residues. V shed 0 bases and J 3 bases; nucleotides not matched to a gene: 5. CDR3 bases read: TGTGCTAGCAGTAGAGACCCTGACTGGGGGGGGCAAGAC. Its translation is CASSRDPDWGGQD. The CDR3 in its entirety is CASSRDPDWGGQDTQYF.

This clone came up many times. Gene names and germline match the mouse. Other DNA sequences in this sample translate to the same CDR3. The CDR3 DNA, read in part, is TGTGCCAGCAGTATAGGGACAGGGAACTCC. Translated: CASSIGTGNS. In full, the CDR3 is CASSIGTGNSDYTF. The chain has TRBV19 and TRBJ1-2; 8 bases agree with TRBD1. Read coverage stops 4 residues before the CDR3 terminus; the germline J gene supplies the remainder. The CDR3 totals 14 residues. The V and J ends lost 0 bases and 2 bases, in that order; junction bases with no gene match: 0. The germline gives CDR1 FNHDT, CDR2 SITEND (reference sequence).

This clone showed up just a few times. Each gene name is a mouse one. The read terminates 4 residues before the CDR3 end, so the remaining end is supplied by the germline J gene. This rearrangement joins TRBV1 to TRBJ2-1; tentatively, D is TRBD2 (6 bases). Trimming removed 3 bases at V and 3 bases at J, with 9 bases between. Germline CDR1 and CDR2: NSQYPW and LRSPGD (reference sequence). This CDR3 is 14 amino acids long. The covered CDR3 bases are TGCACCTGCAGTGCGAAGACTGGCTATGCT. Its translation: CTCSAKTGYA. The CDR3 reads in full as CTCSAKTGYAEQFF.

This clone was seen a handful of times. The germline and genes are mouse ones. The sequenced fragment ends 4 residues before the CDR3 boundary, so the rest is inferred from the germline J gene. This chain uses TRBV19 with TRBJ2-3, with TRBD2 identical over 9 bases. The CDR3 is 15 amino acids. The V segment lost 5 bases and the J segment 2 bases; nucleotides outside the gene matches: 6. CDR1 is FNHDT, CDR2 SITEND, per germline (reference sequence). CDR3 bases read: TGTGCCAGCAGCCGACTGGGGGCGAATGCAGAA. Protein: CASSRLGANAE. The whole CDR3 region reads CASSRLGANAETLYF.

This clone appeared a few times. Germline and genes: mouse. The read falls 4 residues short of the CDR3 end, and the missing part is taken from the germline J gene. Different DNA sequences within this sample yield the same CDR3. The gene calls are TRBV13-3 and TRBJ1-1; weak D call: TRBD1 (6 bases). The V gene lost 4 bases and the J gene lost 1 base, with 8 bases spanning the gap. The CDR3 is 13 residues long. Germline CDR1 is NNHDY and CDR2 is SYVADS. CDR3 amino acids: CASSLDRNTEVFF. The DNA read from the CDR3 is TGTGCCAGCAGTCTGGACAGAAACACA.

This clone was detected a few times. Here the gene names and germline are mouse. Read sequence stops 4 residues before the CDR3 end, and the germline J gene provides the missing end. The identical CDR3 is also encoded by other nucleotide sequences in the sample. The J gene is TRBJ2-3, the V gene TRBV31, with 9 bases matching TRBD2. This CDR3 contains 15 residues. The V segment lost 0 bases and the J segment 1 base; nucleotides outside the gene matches: 2. Germline CDR1 and CDR2: GKSSPN and SITVG. CDR3 residues: CAWSLLGGRAETLYF. CDR3 DNA, as far as it was read: TGTGCCTGGAGTCTATTGGGGGGGCGTGCAGAA.

This clone has a handful of counts. Mouse germline and gene names are used. The CDR3 end lies 3 residues beyond the end of the read and is filled in from the germline J gene. The V call is TRBV19, the J call TRBJ1-6, with 7 bases that match TRBD1. TRBJ1-6 is classed as an ORF, of uncertain function. Losses at the gene ends were 5 bases for V and 5 bases for J; bases not matched to a gene: 7. The length of the CDR3 is 15 residues. Germline loops: CDR1 FNHDT, CDR2 SITEND (reference sequence). This chain's CDR3 is CASSPLTGNNSPLYF. The part of the CDR3 DNA that was read is TGTGCCAGCAGCCCCCTGACAGGGAATAATTCGCCC.

This clone has more than one count but fewer than ten. The listed genes are named as in mouse. The CDR3 goes on 4 residues after the read ends, and that part is filled in from the germline J gene. The V call is TRBV17, the J call TRBJ1-2, with D perhaps matching TRBD1 (6 bases). The V gene's germline CDR1 is MNHDT and CDR2 YYDKIL. Trimming removed 3 bases from V and 1 base from J, with 9 bases in between. This CDR3 has 14 amino acids. CDR3 loop: CASSRGTKNSDYTF. Partial CDR3 DNA: TGTGCTAGCAGTAGGGGGACAAAAAACTCC. Full variable domain (outside the CDR3, taken from reference TRBV17 and TRBJ1-2): DTTVKQNPRYKLARVGKPVNLICSQTMNHDTMYWYQKKPNQAPKLLLFYYDKILNREADTFEKFQSSRPNNSFCSLYIGSAGLEYSAMYLCASSRGTKNSDYTFGSGTRLLVI.

This clone was seen only a few times. Gene names and germline match the mouse. Coverage ceases 4 residues before the CDR3 finishes, and the germline J gene fills in the end. Other DNA sequences in the same sample also yield this CDR3. The chain has TRBV13-1 and TRBJ2-7; TRBD1 is a possible D gene (6 bases). The CDR3 has 14 residues. Germline lookup yields CDR1 NSHNY and CDR2 SYGAGN. Trimming removed 0 bases from V and 0 bases from J, with 7 bases in between. The part of the CDR3 DNA that was read is TGTGCCAGCAGTGATGCACAGGGCTCCTAT. It is translated as CASSDAQGSY. The whole CDR3 sequence reads CASSDAQGSYEQYF.

Concerning this clone: Each gene name is a mouse one. The read ends 4 residues shy of where the CDR3 ends; the end is completed using the germline J gene. Other DNA sequences in the sample encode the same CDR3. This chain uses TRBV13-3 with TRBJ2-5, with 10 bases that match TRBD1. The germline gives CDR1 NNHDY, CDR2 SYVADS. This CDR3 region has 13 residues. CDR3 bases read: TGTGCCAGCAACCGGGACAGGGGAGAC. Amino acids: CASNRDRGD. The CDR3, in full, reads CASNRDRGDTQYF.

Comment on this clone: Gene labels here are mouse ones. The read ends 4 residues before the CDR3 terminus; that terminus is restored from the germline J gene. The chain recombines TRBV1 with TRBJ2-5; 7 bases match TRBD2. The CDR3 extends over 15 amino acids. V was clipped by 3 bases and J by 2 bases; unmatched bases: 5. Germline CDR1 NSQYPW, CDR2 LRSPGD (reference sequence). The CDR3 bases that were read are TGCACCTGCAGTGCCGACTGGGCGAGCCAAGAC. Translated: CTCSADWASQD. The whole CDR3 protein reads CTCSADWASQDTQYF.

This clone turned up a few times. Any gene name here is a mouse gene name. The CDR3 goes on 4 residues after the read ends, and that part is filled in from the germline J gene. The chain combines TRBV13-3 with TRBJ2-5, with TRBD2 matching 9 bases. Germline CDR1 NNHDY, CDR2 SYVADS. The CDR3 totals 14 residues. V lost 5 bases to trimming and J lost 2 bases; unmatched junction nucleotides: 3. The DNA read from the CDR3 is TGTGCCAGCAGGACTGGGGGCCTCCAAGAC. Translation: CASRTGGLQD. The entire CDR3 sequence reads CASRTGGLQDTQYF.

A few counts support this clone. This may be a read error: a much more frequent sequence differs by one nucleotide. Here the gene names and germline are mouse. The read gets to within 4 residues of the CDR3 end, and the germline J gene fills in the rest. Other DNA sequences in the same sample also yield this CDR3. This chain uses TRBV19 with TRBJ2-2, with 10 bases matching TRBD2. J gave up 1 base and V 4 bases, and 1 base lay outside the gene matches. The germline CDR1 and CDR2 sequences are FNHDT and SITEND (reference sequence). The CDR3 covers 15 residues. The CDR3 reads CASSRTGGNTGQLYF. CDR3 DNA, as far as it was read: TGTGCCAGCAGTCGGACTGGGGGAAACACCGGG.

On this clone itself: Genes here carry mouse names. The read is 4 residues too short to cover the CDR3 end, so that end is filled in from the germline J gene. Distinct nucleotide sequences in the sample also encode this CDR3. The V gene is TRBV31, the J gene TRBJ1-2; 9 nucleotides match TRBD1. V gave up 0 bases and J gave up 3 bases; unmatched junction bases: 2. The germline V gene encodes CDR1 GKSSPN and CDR2 SITVG. The CDR3 is made up of 14 amino acids. CDR3 DNA (partial): TGTGCCTGGAGTCTACAGGGGGCGTACTCC. Amino acid sequence: CAWSLQGAYS. The full-length CDR3 reads as CAWSLQGAYSDYTF.

Details on this clone: Gene names refer to mouse genes. From the germline J gene comes the end of the CDR3, since the read stops 4 residues before it. This sequence joins TRBV5 and TRBJ2-7, with TRBD2 matching 11 bases. The CDR3 extends over 16 amino acids. Germline assignment: CDR1 LGHNA and CDR2 YNLKQL (reference sequence). CDR3 residues: CASSQINWGGANEQYF. Incomplete CDR3 DNA: TGTGCCAGCAGCCAAATCAACTGGGGGGGCGCGAAT.

This clone has more than one count but fewer than ten. Gene names are the mouse ones. From the germline J gene comes the end of the CDR3, since the read stops 4 residues before it. The chain employs TRBV29 and TRBJ2-5; no definite D call. V gave up 7 bases and J gave up 0 bases, with 8 bases separating them. Looked up from germline, CDR1 is MSHET and CDR2 is SYDVDS. This CDR3 comprises 13 residues. The CDR3 sequence is CASTEVNQDTQYF. The CDR3 DNA, read in part, is TGTGCTAGCACCGAGGTTAACCAAGAC.

Many counts were recorded for this clone. Gene names and germline refer to mouse. Read data end 4 residues before the CDR3 end; the end is taken from the germline J gene. The rearrangement joins TRBV17 to TRBJ2-1; D is possibly TRBD1 (6 bases). CDR3 length: 15 residues. Germline V gene data show CDR1 as MNHDT and CDR2 as YYDKIL. V gave up 6 bases and J gave up 1 base, with 13 bases separating them. The CDR3 is CASSGPGQNYAEQFF. The sequenced part of the CDR3 DNA is TGTGCTAGCAGCGGTCCGGGACAAAACTATGCT. Complete variable domain (other parts from reference TRBV17 and TRBJ2-1): DTTVKQNPRYKLARVGKPVNLICSQTMNHDTMYWYQKKPNQAPKLLLFYYDKILNREADTFEKFQSSRPNNSFCSLYIGSAGLEYSAMYLCASSGPGQNYAEQFFGPGTRLTVL.

About this clone itself: Any gene name here is a mouse gene name. CDR3 DNA, as far as it was read: TGCACCTGCAGTCCCCGGACAGGGGGTGCT. Its translation: CTCSPRTGGA. The whole CDR3 reads CTCSPRTGGAEQFF. The chain couples TRBV1 to TRBJ2-1, with TRBD1 matching 10 bases. The read terminates 4 residues ahead of where the CDR3 ends, so the germline J gene completes it. Germline V gene lookup returns CDR1 NSQYPW and CDR2 LRSPGD (reference sequence). Trimming removed 5 bases from V and 6 bases from J; junction bases left unmatched: 4. This CDR3 has 14 residues.

About this clone: Genes here carry mouse names. The observed sequence ends 4 residues before the CDR3 terminus, with the missing tail filled in from the germline J gene. This sample includes further DNA sequences coding for the same CDR3. The chain combines TRBV1 with TRBJ2-1; D is undetermined. CDR1 NSQYPW and CDR2 LRSPGD come from the germline V gene (reference sequence). The CDR3 contains 14 residues. Trimming left V 0 bases short and J 1 base short, with 4 bases between. The CDR3: CTCSADRNYAEQFF. The part of the CDR3 DNA that was read is TGCACCTGCAGTGCAGACAGAAACTATGCT.

As concerns this clone: Gene names are mouse gene names. With the read ending 4 residues before the CDR3 end, the germline J gene is used to fill in that end. This sample also contains other DNA sequences that code for the same CDR3. This chain joins TRBV5 and TRBJ2-3; 7 bases match TRBD1. Per germline, CDR1 LGHNA and CDR2 YNLKQL (reference sequence). Trimming took 4 bases from V and 0 from J; bases not matched to a gene: 4. There are 15 residues in the CDR3. Here the CDR3 reads CASSRGTASAETLYF. CDR3 DNA, as far as it was read: TGTGCCAGCAGCCGAGGGACAGCTAGTGCAGAA.

About this clone itself: Gene names are the mouse ones. The read terminates 4 residues ahead of where the CDR3 ends, so the germline J gene completes it. The chain is built from TRBV13-1 and TRBJ2-3, with D unclear. The germline V gene encodes CDR1 NSHNY and CDR2 SYGAGN. V was pared by 1 base and J by 0 bases, with 6 bases between. This CDR3 has 14 residues. The CDR3 is CASSDQFSAETLYF. The part of the CDR3 DNA that was read is TGTGCCAGCAGTGATCAGTTTAGTGCAGAA.

The table lists this clone with many counts. Here the gene names and germline are mouse. The read stops 4 residues short of the end of the CDR3; the missing end is completed from the germline J gene. The chain employs TRBV17 and TRBJ2-1; 9 nucleotides align to TRBD2. CDR3 length equals 14 residues. V was clipped by 5 bases and J by 4 bases; unmatched bases: 3. The germline gives CDR1 MNHDT, CDR2 YYDKIL. The CDR3 DNA, read in part, is TGTGCTAGCAGTCCTGGGGGGGGGTATGCT. Translated: CASSPGGGYA. The whole CDR3 protein is CASSPGGGYAEQFF.